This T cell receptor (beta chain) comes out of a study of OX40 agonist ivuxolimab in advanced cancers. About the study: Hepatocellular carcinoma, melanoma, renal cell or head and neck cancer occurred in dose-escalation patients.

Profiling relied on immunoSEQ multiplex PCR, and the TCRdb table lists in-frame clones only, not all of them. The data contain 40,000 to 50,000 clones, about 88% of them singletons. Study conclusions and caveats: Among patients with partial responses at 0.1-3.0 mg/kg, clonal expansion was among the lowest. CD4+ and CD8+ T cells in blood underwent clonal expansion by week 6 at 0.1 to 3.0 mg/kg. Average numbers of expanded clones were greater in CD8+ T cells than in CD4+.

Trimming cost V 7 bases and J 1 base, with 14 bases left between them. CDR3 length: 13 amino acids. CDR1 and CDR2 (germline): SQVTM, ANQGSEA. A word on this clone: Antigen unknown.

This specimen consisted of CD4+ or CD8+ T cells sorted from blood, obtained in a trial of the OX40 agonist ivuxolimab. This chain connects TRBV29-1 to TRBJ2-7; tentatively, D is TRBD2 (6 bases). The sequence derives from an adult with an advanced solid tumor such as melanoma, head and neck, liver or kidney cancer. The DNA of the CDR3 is TGCAGCGCGGGGCGGGACGGATCCTACGAGCAGTACTTC. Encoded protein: CSAGRDGSYEQYF.